In this sample, the clone carrying this TCR beta chain turned up a few times. Its target is not known. The data derive from a study of beta chain features in type 1 diabetes. Study observations and caveats: Type 1 diabetes patients had moderately but significantly shorter TCRB CDR3s in all four CD4+ subsets. VDJ junctions from patients with type 1 diabetes contained fewer insertions and more deletions.

Of the isolated RNA, all was reverse transcribed, and so the sequenced material was expressed TCRB transcripts. Repertoires were generated with immunoSEQ multiplex PCR, while TCRdb's copy carries only in-frame clones and drops some. The profile shows around 690,000 clones, around an eighth of them singletons. CD4+ naive, central memory, regulatory and stem cell-like memory subsets were isolated by sorting on CD45RO/CCR7/CD25/CD127/CD95/CD27. The CDR3 covers 14 residues. Germline V lookup: CDR1 SNHLY, CDR2 FYNNEI. With 1 base removed from V and 5 bases from J, the gap between germline ends came to 8 bases.

The source material was naive CD4+ T cells from blood. This clonotype originated in a man aged 25 to 40 with type 1 diabetes. V is TRBV2 and J is TRBJ2-2, with D unclear. CDR3 nucleotides: TGTGCCAGCAGTGAAGTGACCGTGACCGGGGAGCTGTTTTTT. As protein: CASSEVTVTGELFF. The variable domain in full, with the rest retrieved from reference TRBV2 and TRBJ2-2, is EPEVTQTPSHQVTQMGQEVILRCVPISNHLYFYWYRQILGQKVEFLVSFYNNEISEKSEIFDDQFSVERPDGSNFTLKIRSTKLEDSAMYFCASSEVTVTGELFFGEGSRLTVL.